The 5 T cell receptor beta chains given below trace back to one sample, sequenced in a study of blood T cells in healthy people across ages. The use of a sample-barcoded 5' primer and a J-beta primer mix characterized a second PCR of about 6 to 11 cycles. Via MiXCR, TCRdb re-called the 5' RACE reads, giving one row per CDR3 protein. The profile shows 1.5 million to 2 million distinct CDR3 sequences, about two fifths of them singletons. Sequenced: blood. These receptors originate from a human donor in good health.

The V gene is TRBV2, the J gene TRBJ1-2; D is unclear. From germline, CDR1 is SNHLY and CDR2 FYNNEI. The germline V and J ends were trimmed by 4 bases and 2 bases, with 14 bases remaining between them. This CDR3 contains 15 residues. The chain's CDR3 is CASSAGGIGNYGYTF. The CDR3 coding sequence is TGTGCCAGCAGTGCGGGAGGCATCGGAAACTATGGCTACACCTTC.

The chain combines TRBV10-3 with TRBJ1-2; D is unresolved. The CDR3 is 14 amino acids. The germline V and J ends were trimmed by 0 bases and 8 bases, with 13 bases remaining between them. Germline CDR1 ENHRY, CDR2 SYGVKD. Here the CDR3 DNA reads TGTGCCATCAGTGAGTCGGCCGTCCCGGGAGGCTACACCTTC. It codes for CAISESAVPGGYTF.

This clonotype was detected a few times. The V call is TRBV6-1, the J call TRBJ1-1, with TRBD1 as a possible D gene (6 bases). The CDR3 totals 17 residues. The germline gives CDR1 MNHNS, CDR2 SASEGT. Trimming took off 6 bases at V and 3 bases at J, with 23 bases between the two ends. The CDR3: CASSPPGQYERYTEAFF. The CDR3 DNA follows: TGTGCCAGCAGCCCCCCCGGACAGTATGAACGGTACACTGAAGCTTTCTTT.

For the CDR3, the DNA is TGCAGTGCTAGGACAGCTGCAACTAATGAAAAACTGTTTTTT. This sequence encodes CSARTAATNEKLFF. This chain connects TRBV20-1 to TRBJ1-4, with a tentative D call TRBD1 (5 bases). Germline CDR1 and CDR2: DFQATT and SNEGSKA (reference sequence). The V and J ends lost 3 bases and 0 bases respectively, with 8 bases between them. This CDR3 region has 14 residues.

Points on this clonotype: This may be a read error, as it is one base from a much larger clone. The gene calls are TRBV7-9 and TRBJ1-4; D is uncertain. This CDR3 has 13 amino acids. CDR1 and CDR2 (germline): SEHNR, FQNEAQ (reference sequence). The CDR3 DNA reads as TGTGCCAGCAGCTTTCGCCAAAATGAAAAACGGTTTTTT. Translating it yields CASSFRQNEKRFF.